A single sample is the source of the 17 T cell receptor beta chains below, sequenced in a study of T cells in Graves' hyperthyroidism and ophthalmopathy (dated by TCRdb to about 2019). Library preparation employed multiplex PCR. The sample was run on an Illumina HiSeq 2000. The TCR beta CDR3 regions were amplified from the RNA transcripts. The TCR CDR3 was subjected to a first round of RT-PCR using the HTBI primer set and the Qiagen OneStep RT-PCR kit. The public reads were reanalyzed by TCRdb: fastp trimming at Q25, MiXCR alignment, in-frame beta chains only. Each record represents a unique CDR3 protein, reported with the most common genes and DNA among its rows. Across this sample there are 490,000 or so distinct CDR3 sequences, with less than 25% seen only once. The ten largest make up roughly 49% of the sample. Source material: blood. The receptors stem from a woman in her 70s with Graves' ophthalmopathy.

The chain links TRBV15 to TRBJ2-1; possibly TRBD2 for D (6 bases). This CDR3 is 18 amino acids long. The germline CDR1 and CDR2 sequences are LNHNV and YYDKDF (reference sequence). Trimming removed 1 base from V and 2 bases from J, with 18 bases in between. This chain's CDR3 is CATSRGGWSSGTYNEQFF. DNA of the CDR3: TGTGCCACCAGCAGAGGGGGGTGGAGTAGCGGAACCTACAATGAGCAGTTCTTC.

This chain joins TRBV9 and TRBJ1-1; weak D call: TRBD1 (5 bases). This CDR3 has 15 residues. Germline V gene sequence: CDR1 SGDLS, CDR2 YYNGEE. With 4 bases removed from V and 3 bases from J, the gap between germline ends came to 16 bases. Written as DNA, the CDR3 is TGTGCCAGCAGCTCGGGAGGGGCGGAACACACTGAAGCTTTCTTT. It specifies CASSSGGAEHTEAFF.

The chain recombines TRBV20-1 with TRBJ2-3; 12 bases align to TRBD2. Looked up from germline, CDR1 is DFQATT and CDR2 is SNEGSKA (reference sequence). The CDR3 has 16 amino acids. V was clipped by 2 bases and J by 3 bases; unmatched bases: 6. The DNA for the CDR3 is TGCAGTGCTAGATCTAGCGGGAGGGCCAGGACAGATACGCAGTATTTT. Protein sequence: CSARSSGRARTDTQYF.

This clonotype has just a few counts. The chain employs TRBV7-9 and TRBJ2-1; 8 nucleotides match TRBD1. Trimming cost V 5 bases and J 5 bases; bases outside gene matches: 8. CDR1 SEHNR and CDR2 FQNEAQ come from the germline V gene (reference sequence). The CDR3 contains 15 residues. CDR3 sequence: CASSVRKTGDNEQFF. The CDR3, as DNA: TGTGCCAGCAGCGTACGCAAGACAGGGGACAATGAGCAGTTCTTC. Full variable domain (remainder filled in from reference TRBV7-9 and TRBJ2-1): DTGVSQNPRHKITKRGQNVTFRCDPISEHNRLYWYRQTLGQGPEFLTYFQNEAQLEKSRLLSDRFSAERPKGSFSTLEIQRTEQGDSAMYLCASSVRKTGDNEQFFGPGTRLTVL.

The V gene is TRBV6-1, the J gene TRBJ2-1, with 8 positions matching TRBD2. The CDR3 totals 13 residues. Germline lookup yields CDR1 MNHNS and CDR2 SASEGT. V gave up 7 bases and J gave up 9 bases; unmatched junction bases: 8. CDR3 nucleotide sequence: TGTGCCAGCATACCCGGGACTAGATCTGAGCAGTTCTTC. Its protein is CASIPGTRSEQFF.

This clonotype came up a few times. This chain links TRBV24-1 with TRBJ2-7; TRBD1 might be the D (6 bases). Germline V gene data show CDR1 as KGHDR and CDR2 as SFDVKD. The CDR3 totals 15 residues. Deletions cut 2 bases from V and 1 base from J, with 11 bases between. CDR3: CATSDSDRPSYEQYF. Written as DNA, the CDR3 is TGTGCCACCAGTGATTCCGACAGGCCTTCCTACGAGCAGTACTTC.

This clonotype was seen a few times. CDR3 sequence: CASSLRVGGGAGELFF. CDR3 bases: TGTGCCAGCTCCCTTAGGGTTGGGGGGGGAGCCGGGGAGCTGTTTTTT. The chain couples TRBV12-3 or TRBV12-4 to TRBJ2-2, with 7 bases aligning to TRBD2. The CDR3 has 16 amino acids. Trimming cost V 8 bases and J 6 bases; bases outside gene matches: 15.

This clonotype has more than one count but fewer than ten. The chain employs TRBV7-9 and TRBJ2-7; 7 nucleotides agree with TRBD1. CDR1 SEHNR and CDR2 FQNEAQ come from the germline V gene (reference sequence). The V and J ends lost 5 bases and 0 bases, in that order; junction bases with no gene match: 10. This CDR3 comprises 16 residues. DNA for the CDR3: TGTGCCAGCAGCCTCATACAGGGGCGCTCCTCCTACGAGCAGTACTTC. It specifies CASSLIQGRSSYEQYF.

The chain couples TRBV10-2 to TRBJ2-7, with TRBD2 matching over 9 bases. The CDR3 extends over 13 amino acids. The V gene end was trimmed by 8 bases and the J gene end by 6 bases; junction bases not matched to a gene: 8. Germline values: CDR1 WSHSY, CDR2 SAAADI. The CDR3 DNA follows: TGCGCCAGCCAGATAGCGGGAGCCGGCGAGCAGTACTTC. Its protein is CASQIAGAGEQYF.

The J gene is TRBJ1-2, the V gene TRBV6-9; D is uncertain. Germline assignment: CDR1 MNHGY and CDR2 SVAAGI. V was shortened by 4 bases and J by 3 bases, with 15 bases between the two germline ends. This CDR3 has 15 residues. CDR3: CASSLSSGVYYGYTF. The CDR3 coding sequence is TGTGCCAGCAGTTTATCTTCTGGAGTGTACTATGGCTACACCTTC.

The V gene is TRBV20-1, the J gene TRBJ2-5, with D possibly being TRBD2 (5 bases). The CDR3 runs to 14 residues. Trimming shortened V by 1 base and J by 2 bases, and 11 bases separated the two germline ends. The germline V gene has CDR1 DFQATT and CDR2 SNEGSKA (reference sequence). CDR3 protein: CSARVGLIQETQYF. CDR3 DNA: TGCAGTGCTAGAGTCGGACTGATACAAGAGACCCAGTACTTC.

This clonotype was observed many times. The rearrangement uses TRBV2 and TRBJ1-2, with 8 bases matching TRBD1. The CDR3 contains 14 residues. Germline CDR1 SNHLY, CDR2 FYNNEI. The V gene end was trimmed by 2 bases and the J gene end by 6 bases; junction bases not matched to a gene: 5. CDR3 residues: CASSENRGRNGYTF. CDR3 nucleotide sequence: TGTGCCAGCAGTGAAAACAGGGGGAGGAATGGCTACACCTTC. Drawing the rest from reference TRBV2 and TRBJ1-2, the complete variable domain is EPEVTQTPSHQVTQMGQEVILRCVPISNHLYFYWYRQILGQKVEFLVSFYNNEISEKSEIFDDQFSVERPDGSNFTLKIRSTKLEDSAMYFCASSENRGRNGYTFGSGTRLTVV.

The chain links TRBV7-2 to TRBJ2-1, with 7 bases fitting TRBD1. The CDR3 runs to 15 residues. The junction had 9 bases not matched to a gene; V was cut back by 5 bases and J by 5 bases. From germline, CDR1 is SGHTA and CDR2 FQGNSA. The chain's CDR3 is CASSKTGIFHNEQFF. CDR3 bases: TGTGCCAGCAGCAAGACAGGGATCTTCCACAATGAGCAGTTCTTC.

Ten or more counts support this clonotype. The chain couples TRBV12-3 or TRBV12-4 to TRBJ2-7; TRBD1 matches 8 bases. The CDR3 covers 13 residues. Unmatched junction bases numbered 3, after V lost 7 bases and J lost 1 base. The CDR3 here is CASTRQGSYEQYF. The CDR3 DNA reads TGTGCCAGCACCCGACAGGGGTCCTACGAGCAGTACTTC.

The rearrangement links TRBV20-1 to TRBJ2-2, with TRBD2 matching over 8 bases. The CDR3 sequence is 14 residues long. Germline V gene data show CDR1 as DFQATT and CDR2 as SNEGSKA (reference sequence). The CDR3, as DNA: TGCAGAGAGCGGGAGTTGGATAATACCGGGGAGCTGTTTTTT. Its protein product is CRERELDNTGELFF.

V gene TRBV6-1 combines with J gene TRBJ1-1, with D perhaps TRBD1 (5 bases). The CDR3 length is 14 residues. Germline V gene data show CDR1 as MNHNS and CDR2 as SASEGT. Trimming took off 5 bases at V and 2 bases at J, with 12 bases between the two ends. DNA for the CDR3: TGTGCCAGCAGTCCTATCGGACAAAACACTGAAGCTTTCTTT. Protein product: CASSPIGQNTEAFF.

The genes are TRBV6-2 or TRBV6-3 and TRBJ2-2; D gene uncertain. Trimming took 0 bases from V and 0 from J, leaving 11 bases between them. This CDR3 has 17 amino acids. Germline V gives CDR1 MNHEY, CDR2 SVGEGT. The CDR3 nucleotides read TGTGCCAGCAGTTACTCAGCCGCCACAACGAACACCGGGGAGCTGTTTTTT. Translation: CASSYSAATTNTGELFF.